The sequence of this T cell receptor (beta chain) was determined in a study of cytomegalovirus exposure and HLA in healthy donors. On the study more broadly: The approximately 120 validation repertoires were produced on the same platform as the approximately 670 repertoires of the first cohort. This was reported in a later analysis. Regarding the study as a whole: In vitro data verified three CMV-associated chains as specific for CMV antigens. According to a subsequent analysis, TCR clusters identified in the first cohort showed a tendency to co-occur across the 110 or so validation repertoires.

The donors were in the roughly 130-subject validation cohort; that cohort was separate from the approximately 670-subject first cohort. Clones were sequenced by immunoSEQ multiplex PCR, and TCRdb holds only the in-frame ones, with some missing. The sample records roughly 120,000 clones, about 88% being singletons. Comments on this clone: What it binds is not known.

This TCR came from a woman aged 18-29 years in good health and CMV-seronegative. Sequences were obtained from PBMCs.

The CDR3 loop is CASSEGGGTSNYGYTF. The DNA of the CDR3 is TGTGCCAGCAGTGAAGGGGGGGGGACAAGTAACTATGGCTACACCTTC. V is TRBV6-1 and J is TRBJ1-2; D is possibly TRBD1 (6 bases). This CDR3 comprises 16 residues. The V end lost 1 base, the J end lost 1 base, and 13 bases lay between the germline ends. The germline V gene encodes CDR1 MNHNS and CDR2 SASEGT.